A selection of T cell receptor beta chains follows, all from one sample in a study of blood T cell repertoires in COVID-19. Data came from immunoSEQ multiplex PCR; TCRdb stores just in-frame clones and leaves some out. There are a few hundred thousand clones in the sample; about 79% occur only once, and 1.3% lies in the top ten. Material: PBMCs or T cells enriched from blood (not recorded which). The receptor set was obtained from a woman aged 40 to 55 with acute COVID-19. Each CDR3 is given with its conserved first and last residue. A D gene is named only where the DNA matches it firmly. Size values are once, few and many counts, or a class for expanded clones, and some rows have none.

D gene: .; J gene: TRBJ1-2; V gene: TRBV19; clone size: .; CDR3 protein: CASIPAQGINYGYTF; CDR3 DNA: TGTGCCAGTATTCCCGCACAGGGAATTAACTATGGCTACACCTTC
D gene: TRBD2; J gene: TRBJ2-7; V gene: TRBV5-1; clone size: few; CDR3 protein: CASSLGTKPLEQYF; CDR3 DNA: TGCGCCAGCAGCCTAGGGACTAAACCCCTGGAGCAGTACTTC
D gene: TRBD2; J gene: TRBJ2-3; V gene: TRBV10-3; clone size: .; CDR3 protein: CAIMASGREGTQYF; CDR3 DNA: TGTGCCATCATGGCTAGCGGGAGGGAGGGTACGCAGTATTTT
D gene: TRBD1; J gene: TRBJ1-2; V gene: TRBV11-2; clone size: .; CDR3 protein: CASSSPGQGYGYTF; CDR3 DNA: TGTGCCAGCAGCTCCCCCGGACAGGGGTATGGCTACACCTTC
D gene: .; J gene: TRBJ2-7; V gene: TRBV5-5; clone size: .; CDR3 protein: CASSLEGQLAYEQYF; CDR3 DNA: TGTGCCAGCAGCTTGGAAGGACAGCTGGCCTACGAGCAGTACTTC
D gene: .; J gene: TRBJ1-2; V gene: TRBV18; clone size: .; CDR3 protein: CASSPTESYGYTF; CDR3 DNA: TGTGCCAGCTCACCAACAGAGTCCTATGGCTACACCTTC
D gene: TRBD1; J gene: TRBJ1-4; V gene: TRBV5-1; clone size: .; CDR3 protein: CASSPDRGPNEKLFF; CDR3 DNA: TGCGCCAGCAGCCCCGACAGGGGGCCTAATGAAAAACTGTTTTTT
D gene: .; J gene: TRBJ1-2; V gene: TRBV7-3; clone size: .; CDR3 protein: CASSSGADYGYTF; CDR3 DNA: TGTGCCAGCAGCTCTGGGGCGGACTATGGCTACACCTTC
D gene: TRBD2; J gene: TRBJ2-2; V gene: TRBV6-5; clone size: .; CDR3 protein: CASSLRGTGELFF; CDR3 DNA: TGTGCCAGCAGTTTGCGGGGGACCGGGGAGCTGTTTTTT
D gene: TRBD2; J gene: TRBJ2-7; V gene: TRBV27; clone size: .; CDR3 protein: CASQTSGSHEQYF; CDR3 DNA: TGTGCCAGCCAAACTAGCGGGAGTCACGAGCAGTACTTC
D gene: TRBD1; J gene: TRBJ2-7; V gene: TRBV24-1; clone size: .; CDR3 protein: CATSDPDRAPYEQYF; CDR3 DNA: TGTGCCACCAGTGATCCTGACAGGGCCCCCTACGAGCAGTACTTC
D gene: .; J gene: TRBJ2-7; V gene: TRBV19; clone size: .; CDR3 protein: CASSIQDSGEQYF; CDR3 DNA: TGTGCCAGTAGTATCCAGGATTCTGGCGAGCAGTACTTC
D gene: TRBD2; J gene: TRBJ2-5; V gene: TRBV27; clone size: .; CDR3 protein: CASSFVLAGKETQYF; CDR3 DNA: TGTGCCAGCAGTTTTGTTCTAGCGGGAAAAGAGACCCAGTACTTC
D gene: TRBD1; J gene: TRBJ2-5; V gene: TRBV7-2; clone size: .; CDR3 protein: CASSYRTGEETQYF; CDR3 DNA: TGTGCCAGCAGCTATCGGACAGGCGAAGAGACCCAGTACTTC
D gene: TRBD1; J gene: TRBJ2-5; V gene: TRBV25-1; clone size: once; CDR3 protein: CASSAAGTGEETQYF; CDR3 DNA: TGTGCCAGCAGTGCCGCCGGGACAGGGGAAGAGACCCAGTACTTC
D gene: TRBD1; J gene: TRBJ2-7; V gene: TRBV27; clone size: .; CDR3 protein: CASRSTGAGYEQYF; CDR3 DNA: TGTGCCAGCAGATCCACAGGGGCTGGCTACGAGCAGTACTTC
D gene: .; J gene: TRBJ1-1; V gene: TRBV12-3/TRBV12-4; clone size: .; CDR3 protein: CASSQQGGLLPSF; CDR3 DNA: TGTGCCAGCAGCCAACAGGGCGGCTTGCTGCCTTCCTTT
D gene: TRBD1; J gene: TRBJ2-5; V gene: TRBV5-6; clone size: .; CDR3 protein: CASSLPGTEYQETQYF; CDR3 DNA: TGTGCCAGCAGCTTACCCGGGACAGAGTACCAAGAGACCCAGTACTTC
D gene: .; J gene: TRBJ1-6; V gene: TRBV7-2; clone size: .; CDR3 protein: CASSLGASSYNSPLHF; CDR3 DNA: TGTGCCAGCAGCTTAGGGGCCAGCTCCTATAATTCACCCCTCCACTTT
D gene: TRBD2; J gene: TRBJ2-7; V gene: TRBV7-6; clone size: few; CDR3 protein: CASSIRPGLADEQYF; CDR3 DNA: TGTGCCAGCAGCATTCGTCCGGGACTAGCTGACGAGCAGTACTTC
D gene: .; J gene: TRBJ2-2; V gene: TRBV27; clone size: .; CDR3 protein: CASSLRGLDTGELFF; CDR3 DNA: TGTGCCAGCAGTTTAAGGGGATTGGACACCGGGGAGCTGTTTTTT
D gene: TRBD2; J gene: TRBJ2-2; V gene: TRBV18; clone size: .; CDR3 protein: CASSPLLLAGVSTGELFF; CDR3 DNA: TGTGCCAGCTCACCACTATTACTAGCGGGAGTGTCCACCGGGGAGCTGTTTTTT
D gene: .; J gene: TRBJ2-5; V gene: TRBV7-8; clone size: .; CDR3 protein: CASSQNWQETQYF; CDR3 DNA: TGTGCCAGCAGCCAAAACTGGCAAGAGACCCAGTACTTC
D gene: TRBD1; J gene: TRBJ2-6; V gene: TRBV3-1/TRBV3-2; clone size: .; CDR3 protein: CASSPLGGFGANVLTF; CDR3 DNA: TGTGCCAGCAGCCCACTAGGGGGCTTTGGGGCCAACGTCCTGACTTTC
D gene: .; J gene: TRBJ2-2; V gene: TRBV10-1; clone size: .; CDR3 protein: CASRAGSTGELFF; CDR3 DNA: TGCGCCAGCAGGGCAGGCAGCACCGGGGAGCTGTTTTTT
D gene: TRBD1; J gene: TRBJ1-1; V gene: TRBV11-2; clone size: .; CDR3 protein: CASSSLRGAFF; CDR3 DNA: TGTGCCAGCAGCTCACTCAGGGGGGCTTTCTTT
D gene: .; J gene: TRBJ1-5; V gene: TRBV6-5; clone size: .; CDR3 protein: CASSYSDRSNQPQHF; CDR3 DNA: TGTGCCAGCAGTTACTCCGACAGGAGCAATCAGCCCCAGCATTTT
D gene: TRBD1; J gene: TRBJ1-5; V gene: TRBV7-9; clone size: .; CDR3 protein: CASSLEGQVSNQPQHF; CDR3 DNA: TGTGCCAGCAGCTTAGAGGGACAGGTTAGCAATCAGCCCCAGCATTTT
D gene: .; J gene: TRBJ2-1; V gene: TRBV19; clone size: .; CDR3 protein: CASSMTVSYNEQFF; CDR3 DNA: TGTGCCAGTAGTATGACAGTCTCCTACAATGAGCAGTTCTTC
D gene: .; J gene: TRBJ2-1; V gene: TRBV7-3; clone size: .; CDR3 protein: CASSPGPAGEQFF; CDR3 DNA: TGTGCCAGCAGCCCGGGCCCAGCGGGTGAGCAGTTCTTC
D gene: .; J gene: TRBJ1-4; V gene: TRBV28; clone size: .; CDR3 protein: CASSPLGRQGGIEKLFF; CDR3 DNA: TGTGCCAGCAGTCCACTGGGACGGCAGGGAGGAATTGAAAAACTGTTTTTT
D gene: .; J gene: TRBJ2-7; V gene: TRBV11-2; clone size: .; CDR3 protein: CASSAQVSGNSYEQYF; CDR3 DNA: TGTGCCAGCAGCGCACAAGTTAGCGGAAACTCCTACGAGCAGTACTTC
D gene: .; J gene: TRBJ1-1; V gene: TRBV11-2; clone size: .; CDR3 protein: CASSYSTEAFF; CDR3 DNA: TGTGCCAGCAGCTACAGCACTGAAGCTTTCTTT
D gene: TRBD1; J gene: TRBJ1-1; V gene: TRBV30; clone size: .; CDR3 protein: CAWGDLTGGLMNTEAFF; CDR3 DNA: TGTGCCTGGGGCGACCTTACAGGGGGACTGATGAACACTGAAGCTTTCTTT
D gene: TRBD2; J gene: TRBJ2-7; V gene: TRBV5-1; clone size: .; CDR3 protein: CASSPGTSGYEQYF; CDR3 DNA: TGCGCCAGCAGCCCCGGGACTAGCGGCTACGAGCAGTACTTC
D gene: .; J gene: TRBJ2-3; V gene: TRBV5-1; clone size: .; CDR3 protein: CASSLSQGREDTQYF; CDR3 DNA: TGCGCCAGCAGCTTGAGCCAGGGCCGTGAAGATACGCAGTATTTT
D gene: .; J gene: TRBJ2-4; V gene: TRBV5-1; clone size: .; CDR3 protein: CASSLGSGSVAKNIQYF; CDR3 DNA: TGCGCCAGCAGCTTAGGTTCAGGGTCCGTAGCCAAAAACATTCAGTACTTC
D gene: TRBD1; J gene: TRBJ2-7; V gene: TRBV4-1; clone size: .; CDR3 protein: CASSQGPGQTFYEQYF; CDR3 DNA: TGCGCCAGCAGCCAGGGTCCGGGACAGACATTCTACGAGCAGTACTTC
D gene: TRBD1; J gene: TRBJ1-1; V gene: TRBV3-1/TRBV3-2; clone size: .; CDR3 protein: CASSRGQVNMNTEAFF; CDR3 DNA: TGTGCCAGCAGCCGTGGACAGGTCAATATGAACACTGAAGCTTTCTTT
D gene: .; J gene: TRBJ2-1; V gene: TRBV4-2; clone size: .; CDR3 protein: CASSPGGEQFF; CDR3 DNA: TGTGCCAGCAGCCCCGGGGGTGAGCAGTTCTTC
D gene: .; J gene: TRBJ1-2; V gene: TRBV28; clone size: .; CDR3 protein: CASSFQGLYTF; CDR3 DNA: TGTGCCAGCAGTTTTCAGGGCCTCTACACCTTC